The rows below give T cell receptor beta chains drawn from one sample of a study of T cells in Graves' hyperthyroidism and ophthalmopathy. TCRdb recomputed calls from the multiplex PCR reads with MiXCR, one row per CDR3 protein. The sample lists about 590,000 distinct CDR3 sequences; 14% were seen once. Sequencing was performed on blood. These receptors all come from a woman under 30 with Graves' ophthalmopathy. CDR3s include the opening cysteine and the closing phenylalanine or tryptophan. D genes are given only for firm matches. Part of the rows lack a size; the others show once, few, many or a class for expanded clones.

few TRBJ2-1 TRBV4-3 . CASSQPGLINEQFF TGCGCCAGCAGCCAGCCCGGTCTTATCAATGAGCAGTTCTTC
many TRBJ2-5 TRBV20-1 . CSARDRETQSETQYF TGCAGTGCTAGAGATCGGGAAACCCAGTCGGAGACCCAGTACTTC
many TRBJ1-5 TRBV7-9 . CASSPTGDGYQPQHF TGTGCCAGCAGCCCGACCGGTGACGGCTATCAGCCCCAGCATTTT
many TRBJ2-1 TRBV28 . CATGREGGNEQFF TGTGCCACCGGAAGGGAGGGGGGAAATGAGCAGTTCTTC
few TRBJ2-7 TRBV4-1 . CASSQNPYPGFSYEQYF TGCGCCAGCAGCCAAAACCCCTATCCGGGCTTCTCCTACGAGCAGTACTTC
. TRBJ1-5 TRBV4-3 . CASSQDLSIGAGLNQPQHF TGCGCCAGCAGCCAAGATCTTTCCATTGGGGCAGGGCTTAATCAGCCCCAGCATTTT
many TRBJ1-2 TRBV6-1 . CASQKNWDWGYTF TGTGCCAGCCAGAAAAACTGGGACTGGGGCTACACCTTC
many TRBJ1-3 TRBV11-3 . CASSPLSGNTIYF TGTGCCAGCAGCCCTCTCTCTGGAAACACCATATATTTT
. TRBJ1-1 TRBV30 . CAWSVYRRRGAGTEAFF TGTGCCTGGAGTGTATATAGGCGGAGGGGCGCGGGCACTGAAGCTTTCTTT
many TRBJ2-7 TRBV7-2 TRBD1 CASSPQGDRTSEQYF TGTGCCAGCAGTCCGCAGGGGGACCGAACCTCCGAGCAGTACTTC
many TRBJ1-6 TRBV2 . CAIQPSSYNSPLHF TGTGCCATCCAGCCGAGCTCCTATAATTCACCCCTCCACTTT
. TRBJ1-5 TRBV19 TRBD1 CASRTGTGVGNQPQHF TGTGCCAGTAGGACCGGGACAGGGGTCGGCAATCAGCCCCAGCATTTT
few TRBJ1-2 TRBV6-5 . CASSYSGGWSGYTF TGTGCCAGCAGTTACTCGGGGGGGTGGAGTGGCTACACCTTC
few TRBJ1-1 TRBV18 TRBD1 CASSPPTRTGYAEAFF TGTGCCAGCTCACCACCTACCCGGACAGGGTATGCTGAAGCTTTCTTT
many TRBJ2-2 TRBV7-9 . CASSLRTGELFF TGTGCCAGCAGCTTAAGGACCGGGGAGCTGTTTTTT
many TRBJ2-7 TRBV13 . CASSLEGLDSYEQYF TGTGCCAGCAGCTTAGAAGGCCTGGACAGCTACGAGCAGTACTTC
many TRBJ2-3 TRBV5-1 . CASSSFSFTDTQYF TGCGCCAGCAGCTCATTCAGCTTCACAGATACGCAGTATTTT
many TRBJ2-1 TRBV7-9 . CASSLARGAAYNEQFF TGTGCCAGCAGCTTAGCGAGGGGGGCCGCCTACAATGAGCAGTTCTTC
few TRBJ1-2 TRBV7-9 . CASTSDSYGYTF TGTGCCAGCACCTCGGACAGCTATGGCTACACCTTC
many TRBJ2-3 TRBV7-2 TRBD2 CASSLSGREDTQYF TGTGCCAGCAGCCTCAGCGGGAGGGAGGATACGCAGTATTTT
many TRBJ2-7 TRBV20-1 . CSATDRLPYEQYF TGCAGTGCTACTGACAGGCTTCCCTACGAGCAGTACTTC
. TRBJ2-7 TRBV5-1 . CASRAESYTYEQYF TGCGCCAGCAGGGCGGAGTCGTACACCTACGAGCAGTACTTC
few TRBJ2-1 TRBV19 . CASHRGSSYNEQFF TGTGCCAGTCATCGGGGGAGCTCCTACAATGAGCAGTTCTTC
many TRBJ2-1 TRBV11-3 TRBD2 CASSLSRGGGSHEQFF TGTGCCAGCAGCCTCTCCCGGGGGGGGGGAAGTCATGAGCAGTTCTTC
. TRBJ2-3 TRBV30 . CAWRGKSTDTQYF TGTGCCTGGAGGGGGAAATCCACAGATACGCAGTATTTT
few TRBJ1-1 TRBV19 . CASSPIKRTEAFF TGTGCCAGTAGTCCCATAAAACGGACTGAAGCTTTCTTT
. TRBJ2-7 TRBV6-1 TRBD1 CASSRGHPGQVYEQYF TGTGCCAGCAGCCGGGGCCACCCGGGACAGGTCTACGAGCAGTACTTC
few TRBJ2-2 TRBV4-2 TRBD1 CASSQDIKTGPNTGELFF TGTGCCAGCAGCCAAGATATTAAGACAGGGCCGAACACCGGGGAGCTGTTTTTT
many TRBJ2-1 TRBV6-1 . CASSEGGGGKFF TGTGCCAGCAGTGAAGGTGGCGGGGGCAAGTTCTTC
. TRBJ1-1 TRBV29-1 . CSLEGSPTHMNTEAFF TGCAGTTTGGAGGGGTCCCCGACACATATGAACACTGAAGCTTTCTTT
. TRBJ2-6 TRBV5-6 . CASSGFKGHSSGANVLTF TGTGCCAGCAGCGGATTTAAGGGACATAGCTCTGGGGCCAACGTCCTGACTTTC
. TRBJ2-4 TRBV30 TRBD2 CAWSQRGDRAKNIQYF TGTGCCTGGAGCCAGCGGGGGGATCGAGCCAAAAACATTCAGTACTTC
many TRBJ1-1 TRBV6-1 . CASSPREGNTEAFF TGTGCCAGCAGTCCCAGGGAGGGGAACACTGAAGCTTTCTTT
. TRBJ1-3 TRBV28 TRBD1 CASSSHRGGNTIYF TGTGCCAGCAGTTCCCACAGGGGGGGAAACACCATATATTTT
many TRBJ2-5 TRBV12-3/TRBV12-4 TRBD2 CASSLFASGTLGETQYF TGTGCCAGCAGTTTGTTCGCTAGCGGGACACTGGGAGAGACCCAGTACTTC
many TRBJ2-1 TRBV28 TRBD2 CASSLSIGLAGAHEQFF TGTGCCAGCAGTTTAAGCATCGGGCTAGCGGGAGCCCATGAGCAGTTCTTC